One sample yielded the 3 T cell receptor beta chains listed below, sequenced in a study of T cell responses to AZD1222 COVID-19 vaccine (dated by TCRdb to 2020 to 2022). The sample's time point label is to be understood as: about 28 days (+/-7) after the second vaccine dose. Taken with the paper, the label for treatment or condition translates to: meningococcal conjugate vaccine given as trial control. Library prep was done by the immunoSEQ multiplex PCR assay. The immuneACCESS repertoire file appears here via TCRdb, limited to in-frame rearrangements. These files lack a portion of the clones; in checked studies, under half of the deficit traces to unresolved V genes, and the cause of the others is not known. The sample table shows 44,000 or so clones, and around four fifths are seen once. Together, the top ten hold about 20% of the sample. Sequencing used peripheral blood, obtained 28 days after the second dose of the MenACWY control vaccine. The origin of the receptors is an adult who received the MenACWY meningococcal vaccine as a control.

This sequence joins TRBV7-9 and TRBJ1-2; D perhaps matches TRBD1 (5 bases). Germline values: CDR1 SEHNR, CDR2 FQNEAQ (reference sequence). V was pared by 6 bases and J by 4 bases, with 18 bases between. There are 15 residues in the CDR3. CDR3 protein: CASSQADRPTYGYTF. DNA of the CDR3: TGTGCCAGCAGTCAAGCTGACAGACCCACCTATGGCTACACCTTC.

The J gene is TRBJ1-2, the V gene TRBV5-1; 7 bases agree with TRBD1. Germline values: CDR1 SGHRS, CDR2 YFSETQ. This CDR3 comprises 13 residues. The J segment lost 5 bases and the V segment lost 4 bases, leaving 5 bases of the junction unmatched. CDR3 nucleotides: TGCGCCAGCAGCCGGGACAGCGAGTATGGCTACACCTTC. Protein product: CASSRDSEYGYTF. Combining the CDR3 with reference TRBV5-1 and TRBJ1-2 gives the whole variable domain KAGVTQTPRYLIKTRGQQVTLSCSPISGHRSVSWYQQTPGQGLQFLFEYFSETQRNKGNFPGRFSGRQFSNSRSEMNVSTLELGDSALYLCASSRDSEYGYTFGSGTRLTVV.

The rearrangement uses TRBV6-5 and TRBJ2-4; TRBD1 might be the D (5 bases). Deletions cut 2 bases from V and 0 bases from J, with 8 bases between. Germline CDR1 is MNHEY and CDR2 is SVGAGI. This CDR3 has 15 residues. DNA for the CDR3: TGTGCCAGCAGTTACAGGGGATTAGCCAAAAACATTCAGTACTTC. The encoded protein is CASSYRGLAKNIQYF.